These T cell receptor beta chains were read from a single sample in a study of cytomegalovirus exposure and HLA in healthy donors. Produced via immunoSEQ multiplex PCR; TCRdb's table is partial and in-frame only. The sample carries 150,000 to 200,000 clones, around 80% recorded once. The sample consisted of PBMCs. Every receptor here comes from a woman under 40 in good health and CMV-seropositive. Each CDR3 is given without its conserved first and last residue.

j_call v_call cdr3_aa
TRBJ2-6 TRBV27 ASSHSSGANVLT
TRBJ1-2 TRBV4-1 ASSQDQRATYGYT
TRBJ1-1 TRBV29-1 SVDLQGANTEAF
TRBJ2-7 TRBV7-6 ASSLAEGPYEQY
TRBJ1-2 TRBV7-9 ASSPYPRTGGDGYT
TRBJ1-4 TRBV7-9 ASSSGQGAQTGNEKLF
TRBJ2-7 TRBV30 AWSLGIEQY
TRBJ2-3 TRBV7-9 ASSLTGTDTQY
TRBJ1-4 TRBV25-1 ASSMDRGDEKLF
TRBJ1-1 TRBV7-9 ASSLASPGGGTEAF
TRBJ1-3 TRBV29-1 SVALSSGNTIY
TRBJ2-1 TRBV11-2 ASSSTSGGAYEQF
TRBJ1-6 TRBV6-1 ASTVQGPGDSPLH
TRBJ2-3 TRBV5-1 ASSRDYRTDTQY
TRBJ2-2 TRBV12-5 ASGSGGGYGGELF
TRBJ2-2 TRBV30 AWNGGAIGELF
TRBJ2-7 TRBV7-8 ASSLPIGGDEQY
TRBJ1-6 TRBV28 ASSPGQGESPLH
TRBJ2-1 TRBV5-1 ASSLYNREYNEQF
TRBJ2-1 TRBV29-1 SVEAEGLGEQF
TRBJ1-1 TRBV6-5 ASSYGGGWVGTEAF
TRBJ2-5 TRBV5-1 ASSTDLWTRMETQY
TRBJ2-2 TRBV10-2 ASSPPVAGGQVQGELF
TRBJ2-3 TRBV29-1 SVNGASGRTDTQY
TRBJ1-6 TRBV27 ASSSTGAPLH
TRBJ1-1 TRBV18 ASSPPAGRGGTEAF
TRBJ1-2 TRBV20-1 SAQEAYGYT
TRBJ2-2 TRBV29-1 SGYRGPNTGELF
- TRBV5-6 ASSPGTASYEQY
TRBJ2-7 TRBV28 ASSLAGVYREQY
TRBJ2-7 TRBV5-1 ASSVGTGFSYEQY
TRBJ2-5 TRBV7-9 ASSLVGGYETQY
TRBJ1-2 TRBV5-4 ASSFPGQGRNGYT
TRBJ2-3 TRBV6-5 ASSFLALTDTQY
TRBJ1-2 TRBV28 ASSLGGTAPNYGYT
TRBJ1-2 TRBV6-5 ASSPDRGYGYT
TRBJ2-7 TRBV7-9 ASSSGQGSKAREQY
TRBJ1-5 TRBV27 ASSSTGASNQPQH
TRBJ1-1 TRBV6-6 ASSSLGQGRPEAF
TRBJ2-2 TRBV10-2 ASRPGANTGELF
TRBJ2-6 TRBV11-2 ASSLAAGANVLT
TRBJ1-2 TRBV7-8 ASSLGGGLFYGYT
TRBJ1-1 TRBV7-2 ASSSIPDTEAF